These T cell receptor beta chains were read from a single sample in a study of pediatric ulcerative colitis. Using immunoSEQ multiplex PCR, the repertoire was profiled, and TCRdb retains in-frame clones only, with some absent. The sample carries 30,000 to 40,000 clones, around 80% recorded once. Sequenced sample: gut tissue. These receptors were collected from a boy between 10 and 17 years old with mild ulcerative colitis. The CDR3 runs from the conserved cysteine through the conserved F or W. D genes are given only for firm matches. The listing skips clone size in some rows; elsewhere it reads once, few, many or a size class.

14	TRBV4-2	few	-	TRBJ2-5	TGTGCCAGCAGCCAAGATCACGGCGGTGAGGCCCAGTACTTC	CASSQDHGGEAQYF
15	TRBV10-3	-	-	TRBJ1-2	TGTGCCATCAGTGATCCGGAAGGGCCGCGCTATGGCTACACCTTC	CAISDPEGPRYGYTF
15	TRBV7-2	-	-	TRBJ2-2	TGTGCCAGCAGCTTAGATGGCCCGAACACCGGGGAGCTGTTTTTT	CASSLDGPNTGELFF
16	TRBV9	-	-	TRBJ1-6	TGTGCCAGCAGCGTCGGCGGGTCAGGCCATAATTCACCCCTCCACTTT	CASSVGGSGHNSPLHF
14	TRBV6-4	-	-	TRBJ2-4	TGTGCCCCCTTGGCCAGGGGAGCCAAAAACATTCAGTACTTC	CAPLARGAKNIQYF
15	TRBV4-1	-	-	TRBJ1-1	TGCGCCAGCAGTCGTAAGGGGGGCGGGGACACTGAAGCTTTCTTT	CASSRKGGGDTEAFF
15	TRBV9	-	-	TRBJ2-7	TGTGCCAGCAGCGTAGACGGGACCAGCTCCTACGAGCAGTACTTC	CASSVDGTSSYEQYF
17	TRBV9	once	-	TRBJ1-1	TGTGCCAGCAGCGCCCTAGTGTGGGGGAAGAAAGACACTGAAGCTTTCTTT	CASSALVWGKKDTEAFF
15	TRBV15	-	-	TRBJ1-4	TGTGCCACCAGCAGAGATAGCCAGGATAATGAAAAACTGTTTTTT	CATSRDSQDNEKLFF
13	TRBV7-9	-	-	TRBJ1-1	TGTGCCAGCAGCTTAGCACGCTTAACTGAAGCTTTCTTT	CASSLARLTEAFF
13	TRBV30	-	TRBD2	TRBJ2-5	TGTGCCTCCGAACCGGGGGGCCAAGAGACCCAGTACTTC	CASEPGGQETQYF
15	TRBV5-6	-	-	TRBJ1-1	TGTGCCAGCAGCGTTGTGGGGGAGGGTAACACTGAAGCTTTCTTT	CASSVVGEGNTEAFF
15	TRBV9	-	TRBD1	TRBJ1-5	TGTGCCAGCAGCGACGGGACAGCCGACAATCAGCCCCAGCATTTT	CASSDGTADNQPQHF
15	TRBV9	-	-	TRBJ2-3	TGTGCCAGCAGCGTAGGCCCTAGCAGCACAGATACGCAGTATTTT	CASSVGPSSTDTQYF
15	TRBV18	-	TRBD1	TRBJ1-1	TGTGCCAGCTCACCACTTCCCGGGACAGGGACTGAAGCTTTCTTT	CASSPLPGTGTEAFF
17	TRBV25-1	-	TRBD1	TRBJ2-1	TGTGCCAGCAGTGATCTACCTACAGGGGAGCCCTACAATGAGCAGTTCTTC	CASSDLPTGEPYNEQFF
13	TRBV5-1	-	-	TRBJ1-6	TGCGCCAGCAGCGCAGCCTCCAATTCACCCCTCCACTTT	CASSAASNSPLHF
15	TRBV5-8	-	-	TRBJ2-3	TGTGCCAGCAGCTTGGCCGGGGGCTCCACAGATACGCAGTATTTT	CASSLAGGSTDTQYF
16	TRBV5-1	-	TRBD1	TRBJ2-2	TGCGCCAGCAGCTCCGGGACAGGGAGGAACACCGGGGAGCTGTTTTTT	CASSSGTGRNTGELFF
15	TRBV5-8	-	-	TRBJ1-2	TGTGCCAGCAGCTTGGGGAGCTGGGGATTCTATGGCTACACCTTC	CASSLGSWGFYGYTF
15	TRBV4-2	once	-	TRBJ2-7	TGTGCCAGCAGCGAGTATGGGCGGGGTGACTACGAGCAGTACTTC	CASSEYGRGDYEQYF
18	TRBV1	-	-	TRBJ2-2	TGCACCAGCAGCCACGGAACCCGGGACAGGGGGTTATGGGGGGAGCTGTTTTTT	CTSSHGTRDRGLWGELFF
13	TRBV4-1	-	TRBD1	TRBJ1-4	TGCGCCAGCAGCCAAGGGACAGGGGAAAAACTGTTTTTT	CASSQGTGEKLFF
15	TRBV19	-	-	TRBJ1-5	TGTGCCAGTAGTCCAAATGACCCCTGGGATCAGCCCCAGCATTTT	CASSPNDPWDQPQHF
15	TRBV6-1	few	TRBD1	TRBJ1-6	TGTGCCAGCAGTCCGCCGGACAGGGATGGATCACCCCTCCACTTT	CASSPPDRDGSPLHF
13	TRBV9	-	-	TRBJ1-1	TGTGCCAGCAGCGCAGGGGCGAACACTGAAGCTTTCTTT	CASSAGANTEAFF
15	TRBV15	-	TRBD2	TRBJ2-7	TGTGCCACCAGCGAAGGACTAGCGGGAGCCTACGAGCAGTACTTC	CATSEGLAGAYEQYF
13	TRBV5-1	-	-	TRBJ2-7	TGCGCCAGCAGCTACCAACAGCACTACGAGCAGTACTTC	CASSYQQHYEQYF